One sample yielded the 13 T cell receptor beta chains listed below, sequenced in a study of blood T cell repertoires in COVID-19. Data came from immunoSEQ multiplex PCR; TCRdb stores just in-frame clones and leaves some out. Of around 280,000 clones in the sample, approximately 84% were seen once. Input material: peripheral blood. The receptors here all came from a young woman who had recovered from COVID-19.

The chain links TRBV4-1 to TRBJ1-2; D is possibly TRBD1 (6 bases). This CDR3 has 15 residues. CDR1 and CDR2 from the germline V gene are MGHRA and YSYEKL. V was shortened by 3 bases and J by 4 bases, with 15 bases between the two germline ends. CDR3 coding DNA: TGCGCCAGCAGCCATACAGGGTCTCGTGGCTATGGCTACACCTTC. Translating it yields CASSHTGSRGYGYTF.

The chain is built from TRBV5-4 and TRBJ2-5, with 9 bases aligning to TRBD1. CDR3 length: 15 amino acids. Looked up from germline, CDR1 is SGHNT and CDR2 is YYREEE (reference sequence). Unmatched junction bases numbered 4, after V lost 0 bases and J lost 4 bases. CDR3 protein: CASSLGDRARETQYF. CDR3 bases: TGTGCCAGCAGCTTGGGGGACAGGGCCCGAGAGACCCAGTACTTC. The full variable domain, rest sourced from reference TRBV5-4 and TRBJ2-5, is ETGVTQSPTHLIKTRGQQVTLRCSSQSGHNTVSWYQQALGQGPQFIFQYYREEENGRGNFPPRFSGLQFPNYSSELNVNALELDDSALYLCASSLGDRARETQYFGPGTRLLVL.

This chain uses TRBV18 with TRBJ1-5; a weak D match, TRBD1 (5 bases). The CDR3 totals 15 residues. V was pared by 5 bases and J by 3 bases, with 14 bases between. Germline CDR1 is KGHSH and CDR2 is LQKENI. Written as DNA, the CDR3 is TGTGCCAGCTCATCAGGAACAGGCAACAATCAGCCCCAGCATTTT. Its translation: CASSSGTGNNQPQHF.

This clone has just one count. This chain connects TRBV29-1 to TRBJ2-2, with D possibly TRBD1 on 5 matching bases. V lost 4 bases, J lost 6 bases, and 18 bases lay in between. The germline CDR1 and CDR2 sequences are SQVTM and ANQGSEA. CDR3 length equals 15 residues. CDR3 DNA sequence: TGCAGCGTTGTAACTCAGGGTCCTGATGCCGGGGAGCTGTTTTTT. Protein: CSVVTQGPDAGELFF.

The chain carries TRBV5-4 and TRBJ1-4; a possible D gene is TRBD1 (6 bases). The CDR3 runs to 15 residues. The germline CDR1 and CDR2 sequences are SGHNT and YYREEE (reference sequence). Trimming removed 2 bases from V and 2 bases from J, with 10 bases in between. In DNA, the CDR3 is TGTGCCAGCAGCTTACAGGGTAGGACTAATGAAAAACTGTTTTTT. This codes for CASSLQGRTNEKLFF.

The chain carries TRBV5-4 and TRBJ2-2; D is ambiguous. The CDR3 covers 15 residues. V shed 6 bases and J shed 0 bases, with 12 bases lying between them. Per the germline V gene, CDR1 is SGHNT and CDR2 is YYREEE (reference sequence). DNA of the CDR3: TGTGCCAGCACCCCTGGTAGAGCGAACACCGGGGAGCTGTTTTTT. This codes for CASTPGRANTGELFF.

The chain combines TRBV7-9 with TRBJ2-3, with 7 nucleotides matching TRBD2. Germline loops: CDR1 SEHNR, CDR2 FQNEAQ (reference sequence). The CDR3 contains 16 residues. The ends lost 1 base at V and 6 bases at J; junction bases unmatched: 10. The CDR3 protein is CASSLGGLPLRDTQYF. DNA of the CDR3: TGTGCCAGCAGCTTAGGGGGACTACCCCTCCGGGATACGCAGTATTTT.

The chain uses TRBV19 and TRBJ2-5; 8 bases map to TRBD2. This CDR3 is 15 amino acids long. Germline lookup yields CDR1 LNHDA and CDR2 SQIVND (reference sequence). J lost 7 bases, V lost 7 bases, and 14 bases had no gene match. CDR3 sequence reads: CASTNTGGSMGTQYF. The CDR3 DNA reads as TGTGCCAGTACCAATACGGGAGGGTCGATGGGGACCCAGTACTTC.

The chain recombines TRBV5-1 with TRBJ1-4, with no clear D. The CDR3 covers 15 residues. V lost 4 bases and J 4 bases, leaving 14 bases between the germline ends. Germline CDR1 is SGHRS and CDR2 is YFSETQ. CDR3 bases: TGCGCCAGCAGCCCCGACCCGGGAGGTAATGAAAAACTGTTTTTT. It is translated as CASSPDPGGNEKLFF.

The V call is TRBV15, the J call TRBJ1-5; D not certain. CDR1 is LNHNV, CDR2 YYDKDF, per germline (reference sequence). The CDR3 contains 14 residues. The V end lost 3 bases, the J end lost 4 bases, and 10 bases lay between the germline ends. This CDR3 reads CATSSKANNQPQHF. Written as DNA, the CDR3 is TGTGCCACCAGCAGTAAAGCCAATAATCAGCCCCAGCATTTT.

In this sample, this clone turned up a few times. DNA for the CDR3: TGTGCCAGCAGCCAAGATACGGGTCTGGACACCGGGGAGCTGTTTTTT. It codes for CASSQDTGLDTGELFF. The chain recombines TRBV3-1 (or the pseudogene TRBV3-2) with TRBJ2-2, with unresolved D. This CDR3 has 16 amino acids. Germline CDR1 and CDR2: LGHDT and YNNKEL (reference sequence). V shed 0 bases and J shed 3 bases, with 11 bases lying between them.

J is TRBJ2-1 and V is TRBV7-2; TRBD2 aligns across 14 bases. The CDR3 contains 16 residues. From germline, CDR1 is SGHTA and CDR2 FQGNSA. V gave up 5 bases and J gave up 7 bases; unmatched junction bases: 7. CDR3 loop: CASSPPGLAGENEQFF. The CDR3 DNA is TGTGCCAGCAGCCCCCCGGGACTAGCGGGAGAAAATGAGCAGTTCTTC.

V usage is TRBV19 and J usage is TRBJ1-6; TRBD1 aligns across 8 bases. The V gene end was trimmed by 3 bases and the J gene end by 7 bases; junction bases not matched to a gene: 2. The CDR3 loop spans 14 amino acids. Per germline, CDR1 LNHDA and CDR2 SQIVND (reference sequence). The CDR3 DNA reads as TGTGCCAGTAGTATTGGGACAGGCAATTCACCCCTCCACTTT. Protein product: CASSIGTGNSPLHF.